This T cell receptor (beta chain) was captured by sequencing in a study of T cells in Graves' hyperthyroidism and ophthalmopathy. Whole-study findings and limits: Classification by a 13 V-J model distinguished ophthalmopathy from stable hyperthyroidism. Onset of ophthalmopathy came a median approximately 6.9 months after the model predicted it.

This clonotype was counted only a few times. Its antigen is currently unknown. Germline V gene lookup returns CDR1 SGHNT and CDR2 YYREEE (reference sequence). The CDR3 sequence is 11 residues long. V lost 2 bases to trimming and J lost 8 bases, with 5 bases between them. Researchers amplified the TCR beta CDR3 regions from RNA transcripts. Initially, a first-round RT-PCR of the TCR CDR3 employed the HTBI primer set. One entry per CDR3 protein results from TCRdb running MiXCR on the multiplex PCR reads. The repertoire holds some 350,000 distinct CDR3 sequences, with roughly 13% as singletons. The specimen was blood. The rearrangement joins TRBV5-4 to TRBJ2-1; no definite D call. The origin of this receptor is a woman in her thirties or forties with Graves' ophthalmopathy. The CDR3 protein is CASSFAHEQFF. DNA for the CDR3: TGTGCCAGCAGCTTTGCTCATGAGCAGTTCTTC.